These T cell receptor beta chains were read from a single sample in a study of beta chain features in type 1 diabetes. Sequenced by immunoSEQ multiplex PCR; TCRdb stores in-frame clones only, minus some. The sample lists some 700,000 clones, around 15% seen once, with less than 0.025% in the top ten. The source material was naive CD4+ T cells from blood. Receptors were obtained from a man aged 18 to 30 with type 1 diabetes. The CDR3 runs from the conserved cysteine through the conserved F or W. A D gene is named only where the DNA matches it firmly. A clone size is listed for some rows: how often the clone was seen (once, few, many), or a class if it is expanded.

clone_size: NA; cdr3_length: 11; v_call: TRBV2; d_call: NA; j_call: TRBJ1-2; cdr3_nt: TGTGCCAGCAGTGGAGAGGATGGCTACACCTTC; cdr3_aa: CASSGEDGYTF
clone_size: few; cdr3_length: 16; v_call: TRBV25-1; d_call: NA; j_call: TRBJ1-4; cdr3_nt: TGTGCCAGCAAGCCGCGCCAGGGAAAAAGGGGTGAAAAACTGTTTTTT; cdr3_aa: CASKPRQGKRGEKLFF
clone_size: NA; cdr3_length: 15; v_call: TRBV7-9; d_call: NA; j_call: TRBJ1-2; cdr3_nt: TGTGCCAGCAGTAAGGACCCGGCGGGGTACTATGGCTACACCTTC; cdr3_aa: CASSKDPAGYYGYTF
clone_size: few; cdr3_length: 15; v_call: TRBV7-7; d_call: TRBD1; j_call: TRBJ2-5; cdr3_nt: TGTGCTAGCAGCTTAGGGACAGGGGTCCAAGAGACCCAGTACTTC; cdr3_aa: CASSLGTGVQETQYF
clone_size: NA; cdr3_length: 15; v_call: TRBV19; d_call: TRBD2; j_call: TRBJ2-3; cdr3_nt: TGTGCCAGTAGTATAGCGGGGGGTCCGCCAGATACGCAGTATTTT; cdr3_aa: CASSIAGGPPDTQYF
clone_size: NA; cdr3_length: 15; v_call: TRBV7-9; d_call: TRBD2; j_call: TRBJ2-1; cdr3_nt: TGTGCCAGCAGCTTGACTAGCGGGGGGGACAATGAGCAGTTCTTC; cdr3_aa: CASSLTSGGDNEQFF
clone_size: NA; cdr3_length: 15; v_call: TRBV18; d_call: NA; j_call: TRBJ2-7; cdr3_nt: TGTGCCAGCTCACCGGGGCAACTCGCTGCCTACGAGCAGTACTTC; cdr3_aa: CASSPGQLAAYEQYF
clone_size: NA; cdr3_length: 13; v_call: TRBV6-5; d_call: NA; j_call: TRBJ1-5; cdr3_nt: TGTGCCAGCAATATGGGGGCTACTCAGCCCCAGCATTTT; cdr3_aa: CASNMGATQPQHF
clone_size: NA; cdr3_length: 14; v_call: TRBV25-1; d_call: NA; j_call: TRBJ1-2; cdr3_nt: TGTGCCAGCAGTGATCTGGAGGGGCTGGGGGGCTACACCTTC; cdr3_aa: CASSDLEGLGGYTF
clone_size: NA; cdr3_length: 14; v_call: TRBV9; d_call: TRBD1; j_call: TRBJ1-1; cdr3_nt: TGTGCCAGCAGCGTACAGGGGGCGAACACTGAAGCTTTCTTT; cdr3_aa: CASSVQGANTEAFF
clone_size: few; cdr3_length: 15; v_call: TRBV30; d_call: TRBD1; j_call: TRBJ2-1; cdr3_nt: TGTGCCTGGAGCGGCCTTCTAGGGGGCACAGATGAGCAGTTCTTC; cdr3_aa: CAWSGLLGGTDEQFF
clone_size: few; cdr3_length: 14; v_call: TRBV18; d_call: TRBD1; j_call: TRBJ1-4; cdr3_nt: TGTGCCAGCTCACCTGGGACAGTTAATGAAAAACTGTTTTTT; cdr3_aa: CASSPGTVNEKLFF
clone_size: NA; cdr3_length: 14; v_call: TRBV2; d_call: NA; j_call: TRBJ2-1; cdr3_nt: TGTGCCAACCGAAGGGAGGAAGGCAAAAATGAGCAGTTCTTC; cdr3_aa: CANRREEGKNEQFF
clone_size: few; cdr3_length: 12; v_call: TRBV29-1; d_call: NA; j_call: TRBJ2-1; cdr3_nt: TGCAGCGCCGGACCGGGGGTCGATGAGCAGTTCTTC; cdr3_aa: CSAGPGVDEQFF
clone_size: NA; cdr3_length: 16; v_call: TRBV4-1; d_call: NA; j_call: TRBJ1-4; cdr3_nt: TGCGCCAGCAGCCAAAGCTTCGGGACGGTTAATGAAAAACTGTTTTTT; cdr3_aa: CASSQSFGTVNEKLFF
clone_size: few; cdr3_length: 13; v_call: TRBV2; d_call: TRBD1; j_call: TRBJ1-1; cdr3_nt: TGTGCCAGCAGAAGGGACAGCAACACTGAAGCTTTCTTT; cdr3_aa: CASRRDSNTEAFF
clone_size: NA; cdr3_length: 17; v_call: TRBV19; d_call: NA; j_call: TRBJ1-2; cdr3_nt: TGTGCCAGTAGCGGGTCAGGGGCCCCCCCCCGCGACTATGGCTACACTTTC; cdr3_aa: CASSGSGAPPRDYGYTF
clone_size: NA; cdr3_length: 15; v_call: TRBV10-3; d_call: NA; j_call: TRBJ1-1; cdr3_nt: TGTGCCATGACCAGGCGGGCGGGTGCAGACACCGAAGCTTTCTTT; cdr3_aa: CAMTRRAGADTEAFF
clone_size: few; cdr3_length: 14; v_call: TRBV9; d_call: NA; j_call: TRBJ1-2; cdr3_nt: TGTGCCAGCAGCGTAGTCGGAAAAGGGGAAGGCTACACCTTC; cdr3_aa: CASSVVGKGEGYTF
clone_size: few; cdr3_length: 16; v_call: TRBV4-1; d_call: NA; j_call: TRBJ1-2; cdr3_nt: TGCGCCAGCAGCCAAGTGCGGGGAGGGGGAAACTATGGCTACACCTTC; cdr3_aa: CASSQVRGGGNYGYTF
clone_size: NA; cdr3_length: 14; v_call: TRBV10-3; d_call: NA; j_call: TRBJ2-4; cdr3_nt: TGTGCCACTCACGGCGGGGCAGACGAAAACATTCAGTACTTC; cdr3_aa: CATHGGADENIQYF
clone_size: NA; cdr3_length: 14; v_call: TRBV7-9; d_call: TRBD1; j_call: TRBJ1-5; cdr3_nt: TGTGCCAGCAGCTTCGGGACAGGGGGCCAGCCCCAGCATTTT; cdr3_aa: CASSFGTGGQPQHF